This note documents a single T cell receptor (beta chain) sequence. Assay: immunoSEQ multiplex PCR; the TCRdb copy retains only in-frame clones and omits some. The sample has 70,000 to 80,000 clones, around nine tenths seen once; the top ten hold approximately 0.44%. This specimen belongs to a study of T cell changes during pregnancy in multiple sclerosis. V lost 0 bases and J lost 0, with 13 bases in between. Germline values: CDR1 SGHAT, CDR2 FQNNGV. This CDR3 comprises 17 residues. The chain employs TRBV11-2 and TRBJ2-3; the D gene is possibly TRBD2 (6 bases). The sequence derives from a female donor with multiple sclerosis, enrolled in a pregnancy study. The sequences come from CD4+ T cells from peripheral blood mononuclear cells, collected before pregnancy. The CDR3 DNA reads TGTGCCAGCAGCTTAGATTCGGGGACTTCTAGCACAGATACGCAGTATTTT. Its translation: CASSLDSGTSSTDTQYF.